One and the same sample provided the 26 T cell receptor beta chains below, sequenced in a study of CD8 T cells in ankylosing spondylitis. TCRdb re-analysed the 5' RACE reads in MiXCR, keeping a single row per CDR3 protein. The profile covers approximately 220,000 distinct CDR3 sequences, with roughly 25% appearing a single time and approximately 6.6% taken by the ten largest. Sequencing was carried out using blood, either unsorted or a sorted T cell fraction (not recorded which). The receptor source for this set is a male donor with ankylosing spondylitis or in good health (not recorded which).

J is TRBJ2-7 and V is TRBV20-1; 9 bases line up with TRBD1. The CDR3 sequence is 12 residues long. Germline CDR1 is DFQATT and CDR2 is SNEGSKA (reference sequence). V was pared by 6 bases and J by 5 bases, with 5 bases of the junction left unmatched. The CDR3 coding sequence is TGCAGTGCCTTAACAGGGGGCGACGAGCAGTACTTC. Translation gives CSALTGGDEQYF.

In regard to this clonotype: This may be a read error, as it is one base from a much larger clone. Without the conserved terminal phenylalanine or tryptophan, this CDR3 likely stems from a read error. This chain links TRBV11-2 with TRBJ2-1; TRBD2 agrees at 11 bases. The CDR3 contains 14 residues. CDR1 and CDR2 (germline): SGHAT, FQNNGV. V was clipped by 5 bases and J by 10 bases; unmatched bases: 7. CDR3 nucleotides: TGTGCCAGCAGCGCGTCGGGACTAGCGGCCGAGCAGTTCCTC. It yields the protein CASSASGLAAEQFL.

This clonotype was seen at least ten times. DNA of the CDR3: TGCGCCAGCAGCCCTTTAGCGGGGCTACCCCCTGACTCCTACAATGAGCAGTTCTTC. It specifies CASSPLAGLPPDSYNEQFF. V gene TRBV4-3 combines with J gene TRBJ2-1, with 8 nucleotides matching TRBD2. The CDR3 runs 19 residues. Trimming took 4 bases from V and 0 from J; bases not matched to a gene: 14. Looked up from germline, CDR1 is LGHNA and CDR2 is YSLEER.

The rearrangement uses TRBV12-3 or TRBV12-4 and TRBJ2-1; tentatively, D is TRBD2 (6 bases). V dropped 6 bases and J dropped 6 bases, with 15 bases sitting between them. This CDR3 comprises 14 residues. CDR3 nucleotide sequence: TGTGCCAGCAGGGGACTGGATGGCGGCAATGAGCAGTTCTTC. It is translated as CASRGLDGGNEQFF.

The chain recombines TRBV6-5 with TRBJ1-1; 7 bases are a match to TRBD1. Germline assignment: CDR1 MNHEY and CDR2 SVGAGI. The V segment lost 2 bases and the J segment 6 bases; nucleotides outside the gene matches: 3. The CDR3 totals 13 residues. The CDR3 DNA sequence: TGTGCCAGCAGTTACAGGGGGCGGGCTGAAGCTTTCTTT. As protein: CASSYRGRAEAFF.

This clonotype was counted ten times or more. The V and J genes are TRBV12-3 or TRBV12-4 and TRBJ1-5; D is unclear. There are 13 residues in the CDR3. Trimming pared 5 bases from V and 5 bases from J, leaving 10 bases between. The CDR3 region has the DNA TGTGCCAGCAGTCCCACCGATCATCAGCCCCAGCATTTT. This gives the protein CASSPTDHQPQHF.

This sequence joins TRBV7-8 and TRBJ2-1; 11 positions agree with TRBD2. Germline V gene lookup returns CDR1 SGHVS and CDR2 FQNEAQ. The CDR3 consists of 16 residues. With 5 bases clipped from V and 0 bases from J, the junction kept 3 bases outside the gene matches. The CDR3 DNA reads TGTGCCAGCAGCCCAGGGACTAGCGGCTCCTACAATGAGCAGTTCTTC. This translates into CASSPGTSGSYNEQFF. The full variable domain, in which reference TRBV7-8 and TRBJ2-1 provide the parts outside the CDR3, is GAGVSQSPRYKVAKRGQDVALRCDPISGHVSLFWYQQALGQGPEFLTYFQNEAQLDKSGLPSDRFFAERPEGSVSTLKIQRTQQEDSAVYLCASSPGTSGSYNEQFFGPGTRLTVL.

This clonotype was recorded many times. CDR3 coding DNA: TGTGCCAGCAGCTTGGTAGGGGCGGGCGAGCAGTACTTC. It encodes CASSLVGAGEQYF. The chain combines TRBV5-6 with TRBJ2-7; D is perhaps TRBD1 or TRBD2 (5 bases each). CDR3 length: 13 residues. V lost 0 bases to trimming and J lost 6 bases, with 10 bases between them. Germline loops: CDR1 SGHDT, CDR2 YYEEEE.

This chain uses TRBV6-5 with TRBJ2-7; 8 bases map to TRBD1. Trimming at V came to 2 bases and at J to 7 bases, leaving 7 bases not matched to a gene. Per the germline V gene, CDR1 is MNHEY and CDR2 is SVGAGI. This CDR3 is 14 amino acids long. CDR3 residues: CASSYLGQGGEQYF. CDR3 nucleotides: TGTGCCAGCAGTTACCTCGGACAGGGTGGTGAGCAGTACTTC.

This clonotype was picked up many times. The V and J genes are TRBV20-1 and TRBJ2-1; 10 bases agree with TRBD1. The CDR3 has 12 residues. V was clipped by 6 bases and J by 6 bases; unmatched bases: 2. Germline CDR1 reads DFQATT; CDR2 reads SNEGSKA (reference sequence). DNA for the CDR3: TGCAGTGCGCGGACAGGGGGCAATGAGCAGTTCTTC. Residues: CSARTGGNEQFF.

The chain couples TRBV6-1 to TRBJ2-1, with TRBD1 identical over 7 bases. The germline CDR1 and CDR2 sequences are MNHNS and SASEGT. CDR3 length equals 14 residues. V lost 5 bases, J lost 10 bases, and 11 bases stayed unmatched. CDR3 protein: CASSTPDRVREQFF. The CDR3 DNA reads as TGTGCCAGCAGTACGCCCGACAGGGTCCGGGAGCAGTTCTTC.

This clonotype was recorded at least ten times. This sequence joins TRBV12-3 or TRBV12-4 and TRBJ1-5, with 8 bases matching TRBD1. V was pared by 8 bases and J by 0 bases, with 15 bases of the junction left unmatched. The CDR3 contains 18 residues. In DNA, the CDR3 is TGTGCCAGCGGCCAGACCCCCAAGACAGGGGATAGCAATCAGCCCCAGCATTTT. Protein: CASGQTPKTGDSNQPQHF.

This clonotype was counted only a few times. The V and J genes are TRBV4-2 and TRBJ2-2, with no clear D. This CDR3 is 18 amino acids long. Germline loops: CDR1 LGHNA, CDR2 YNFKEQ. Trimming cost V 0 bases and J 7 bases, with 21 bases left between them. This CDR3 is CASSQDGPLGLSGGELFF. The CDR3 DNA follows: TGTGCCAGCAGCCAAGATGGCCCCCTGGGCCTCTCGGGCGGGGAGCTGTTTTTT.

The table lists this clonotype with many counts. The chain is built from TRBV29-1 and TRBJ1-4; D perhaps matches TRBD1 (5 bases). This CDR3 spans 13 amino acids. CDR1 is SQVTM, CDR2 ANQGSEA, per germline. V was pared by 7 bases and J by 6 bases, with 15 bases between. CDR3 region: CSAQTGGDEKLFF. DNA for the CDR3: TGCAGCGCTCAAACGGGGGGGGATGAAAAACTGTTTTTT.

In its sample, this clonotype was seen a few times. This sequence joins TRBV9 and TRBJ2-7; D is uncertain. V was trimmed by 0 bases and J by 0 bases, leaving 13 bases between them. Germline V CDR1 and CDR2: SGDLS, YYNGEE. The CDR3 length is 16 residues. The CDR3 protein is CASSVGLAASSYEQYF. DNA for the CDR3: TGTGCCAGCAGCGTAGGACTGGCGGCAAGCTCCTACGAGCAGTACTTC.

This clonotype was seen ten or more times. V gene TRBV5-6 combines with J gene TRBJ2-1, with a possible D match to TRBD2 (5 bases). CDR3 length: 17 amino acids. The germline V gene encodes CDR1 SGHDT and CDR2 YYEEEE. V lost 3 bases, J lost 4 bases, and 20 bases lay in between. CDR3 sequence (DNA): TGTGCCAGCAGCTCCTTGGGGTCGGGGAGTAGGTACAATGAGCAGTTCTTC. This translates into CASSSLGSGSRYNEQFF. The variable domain in full, with the rest retrieved from reference TRBV5-6 and TRBJ2-1, is DAGVTQSPTHLIKTRGQQVTLRCSPKSGHDTVSWYQQALGQGPQFIFQYYEEEERQRGNFPDRFSGHQFPNYSSELNVNALLLGDSALYLCASSSLGSGSRYNEQFFGPGTRLTVL.

This clonotype was observed a single time. The CDR3 spells CATSRDRGRGSHEQYF. In DNA, the CDR3 is TGTGCCACCAGCAGAGATCGAGGACGTGGGAGCCACGAGCAGTACTTC. The chain links TRBV15 to TRBJ2-7, with D perhaps matching TRBD2 (5 bases). The V end was cut by 0 bases, the J end by 5 bases, with 17 bases between. The germline V gene has CDR1 LNHNV and CDR2 YYDKDF (reference sequence). The CDR3 runs 16 residues.

This clonotype was seen repeatedly, ten times or more. This rearrangement joins TRBV20-1 to TRBJ2-2; TRBD2 matches at 7 bases. Germline V gene sequence: CDR1 DFQATT, CDR2 SNEGSKA (reference sequence). Trimming cost V 2 bases and J 5 bases; bases outside gene matches: 2. This CDR3 spans 13 amino acids. The CDR3 sequence is CSARLAVTGELFF. The CDR3 coding sequence is TGCAGTGCTAGACTAGCGGTAACCGGGGAGCTGTTTTTT.

The rearrangement uses TRBV5-1 and TRBJ1-4; TRBD1 aligns across 7 bases. The V gene's germline CDR1 is SGHRS and CDR2 YFSETQ. V dropped 1 base and J dropped 5; count of bases not matched to a gene: 11. The CDR3 is made up of 17 amino acids. The CDR3 DNA reads as TGCGCCAGCAGCTTGACCGCCTTAGGGGGCTTCAATGAAAAACTGTTTTTT. It is translated as CASSLTALGGFNEKLFF.

CDR3 residues: CAISESKGGYEQYF. The DNA of the CDR3 is TGTGCCATCAGTGAGTCAAAGGGAGGGTACGAGCAGTACTTC. The rearrangement uses TRBV10-3 and TRBJ2-7; 7 bases fit TRBD2. This CDR3 is built from 14 residues. Germline loops: CDR1 ENHRY, CDR2 SYGVKD. V lost 0 bases to trimming and J lost 4 bases; unmatched junction nucleotides: 3.

This clonotype occurred many times. The V gene is TRBV7-3, the J gene TRBJ2-3; possibly TRBD1 for D (6 bases). The V end was cut by 0 bases, the J end by 0 bases, with 10 bases between. Per germline, CDR1 SGHTA and CDR2 FQGTGA. This CDR3 comprises 16 residues. CDR3 bases: TGTGCCAGCAGCTTAACAGGGGGATCTAGCACAGATACGCAGTATTTT. The encoded protein is CASSLTGGSSTDTQYF.

The table lists this clonotype with many counts. J is TRBJ2-7 and V is TRBV27; TRBD2 matches 11 bases. Unmatched junction bases numbered 4, after V lost 6 bases and J lost 3 bases. This CDR3 contains 14 residues. CDR1 and CDR2 from the germline V gene are MNHEY and SMNVEV (reference sequence). CDR3: CASSGTSGIYEQYF. DNA of the CDR3: TGTGCCAGCAGCGGGACTAGCGGCATCTACGAGCAGTACTTC.

The rearrangement links TRBV12-3 or TRBV12-4 to TRBJ2-2; TRBD2 aligns across 12 bases. The CDR3 loop spans 16 amino acids. V lost 8 bases to trimming and J lost 4 bases; unmatched junction nucleotides: 8. This CDR3 reads CASRRTSGMGTGELFF. The CDR3 DNA follows: TGTGCCAGCCGAAGGACTAGCGGGATGGGCACCGGGGAGCTGTTTTTT.

This chain joins TRBV11-2 and TRBJ2-1; a possible D gene is TRBD2 (5 bases). Trimming removed 5 bases at V and 10 bases at J, with 12 bases between. CDR1 is SGHAT and CDR2 is FQNNGV in the germline V gene. The CDR3 is 12 amino acids. The CDR3 region is CASSHSGSEQFF. CDR3 in DNA: TGTGCCAGCAGCCACTCGGGATCGGAGCAGTTCTTC.

This clonotype was found many times. CDR3 region: CASSLASKGAETQYF. The CDR3 DNA follows: TGTGCCAGCAGCTTAGCGTCGAAGGGAGCAGAGACCCAGTACTTC. The chain links TRBV7-2 to TRBJ2-5; weak D call: TRBD2 (5 bases). The germline CDR1 and CDR2 sequences are SGHTA and FQGNSA. This CDR3 has 15 residues. The ends were cut back, 0 bases at V and 4 bases at J, with 12 bases in the middle.

This clonotype has at least ten counts. The DNA of the CDR3 is TGTGCCAGCAGTGGGGATAGCGGGAGCCCAGATACGCAGTATTTT. It codes for CASSGDSGSPDTQYF. The chain links TRBV2 to TRBJ2-3; TRBD2 aligns across 9 bases. The CDR3 covers 15 residues. CDR1 is SNHLY and CDR2 is FYNNEI in the germline V gene. V shed 4 bases and J 4 bases; nucleotides not matched to a gene: 6.